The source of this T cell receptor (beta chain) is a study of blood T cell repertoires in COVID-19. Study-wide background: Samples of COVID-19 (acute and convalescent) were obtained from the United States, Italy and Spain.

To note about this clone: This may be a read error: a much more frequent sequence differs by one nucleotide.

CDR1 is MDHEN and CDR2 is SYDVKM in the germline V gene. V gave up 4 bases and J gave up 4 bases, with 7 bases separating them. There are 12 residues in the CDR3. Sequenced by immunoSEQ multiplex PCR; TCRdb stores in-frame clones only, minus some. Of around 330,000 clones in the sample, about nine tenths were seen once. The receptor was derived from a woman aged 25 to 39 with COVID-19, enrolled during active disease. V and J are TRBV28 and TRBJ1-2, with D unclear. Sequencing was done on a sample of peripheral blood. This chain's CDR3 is CASSSNSYGYTF. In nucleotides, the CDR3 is TGTGCCAGCAGTTCGAACAGCTATGGCTACACCTTC.